One T cell receptor beta chain is described in this entry. Method: immunoSEQ multiplex PCR; TCRdb's copy keeps in-frame clones and lacks some. The table lists 90,000 to 130,000 clones, roughly 77% of them singletons, with 2.5% to 3.5% in the top ten. The germline V and J ends were trimmed by 1 base and 1 base, with 11 bases remaining between them. This CDR3 has 15 amino acids. Germline V gives CDR1 SGHRS, CDR2 YFSETQ. The data originate from a study of radiotherapy plus CTLA-4 blockade in lung cancer. On the study more broadly: Of all patients, around 20% responded objectively and 31% showed disease control.

This specimen consisted of peripheral blood, obtained from a patient treated with radiotherapy plus ipilimumab. This TCR derives from a human donor with non-small cell lung cancer that progressed on radiotherapy plus ipilimumab. Some clones in this sample may be carry-over from other donors' samples. V usage is TRBV5-1 and J usage is TRBJ1-1, with D maybe TRBD1 (5 bases). The DNA of the CDR3 is TGCGCCAGCAGCTTGAATTCAGGGCCGAACACTGAAGCTTTCTTT. Its translation: CASSLNSGPNTEAFF.